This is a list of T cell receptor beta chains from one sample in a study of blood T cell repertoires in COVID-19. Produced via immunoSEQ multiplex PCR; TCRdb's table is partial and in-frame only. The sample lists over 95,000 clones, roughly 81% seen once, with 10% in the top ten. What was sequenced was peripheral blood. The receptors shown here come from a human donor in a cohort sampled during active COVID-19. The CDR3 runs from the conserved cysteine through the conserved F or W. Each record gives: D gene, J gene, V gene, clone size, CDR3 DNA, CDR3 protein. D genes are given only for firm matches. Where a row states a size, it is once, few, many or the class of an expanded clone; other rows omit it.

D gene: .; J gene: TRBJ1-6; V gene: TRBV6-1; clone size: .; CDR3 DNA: TGTGCCAGCAGTGAAGACTTCTACGGGACATCCAGTAATTCACCCCTCCACTTT; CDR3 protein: CASSEDFYGTSSNSPLHF
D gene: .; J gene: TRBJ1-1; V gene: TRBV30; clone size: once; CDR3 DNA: TGTGCCTGGACGGACAGTCTAGATCTCGAAGCTTTCTTT; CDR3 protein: CAWTDSLDLEAFF
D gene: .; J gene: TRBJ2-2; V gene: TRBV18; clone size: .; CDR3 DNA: TGTGCCAGCTCACCCCCCGAGGCTTGGGAGCTGTTTTTT; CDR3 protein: CASSPPEAWELFF
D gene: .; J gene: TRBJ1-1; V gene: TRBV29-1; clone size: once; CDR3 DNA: TGCAGCGCAAGGCTACAGGGGAACACTGAAGCTTTCTTT; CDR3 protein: CSARLQGNTEAFF
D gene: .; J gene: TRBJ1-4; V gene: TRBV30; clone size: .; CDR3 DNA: TGTGCCTGGAGTGTAATGGAAGGGGGTACGGTGGAAAAACTGTTTTTT; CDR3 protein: CAWSVMEGGTVEKLFF
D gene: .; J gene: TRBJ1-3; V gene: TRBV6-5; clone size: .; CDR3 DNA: TGTGCCAGCAGTTACTCTGGGAGCTCTGGAAACACCATATATTTT; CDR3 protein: CASSYSGSSGNTIYF
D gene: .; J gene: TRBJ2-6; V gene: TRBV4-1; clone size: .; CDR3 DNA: TGCGCCAGCAGCTTTTGGACAGCTGGGGCCAACGTCCTGACTTTC; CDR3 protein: CASSFWTAGANVLTF
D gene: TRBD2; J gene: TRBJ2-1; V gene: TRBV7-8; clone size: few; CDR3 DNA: TGTGCCAGCAGCCCCAGCGGGGGGCGCATCAATGAGCAGTTCTTC; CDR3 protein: CASSPSGGRINEQFF
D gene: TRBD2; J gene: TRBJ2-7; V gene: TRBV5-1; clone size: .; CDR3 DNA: TGCGCCAGCAGCTTGGGTAGCGGGGCTTACGAGCAGTACTTC; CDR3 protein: CASSLGSGAYEQYF
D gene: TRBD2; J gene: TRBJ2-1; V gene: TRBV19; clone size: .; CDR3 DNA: TGTGCCAGTAGTTGGGGGGGAACCAATTACAATGAGCAGTTCTTC; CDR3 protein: CASSWGGTNYNEQFF
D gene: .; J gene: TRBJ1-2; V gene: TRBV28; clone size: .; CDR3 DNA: TGTGCCGGCTACGGCGGGCTAGGCTACACCTTC; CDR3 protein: CAGYGGLGYTF
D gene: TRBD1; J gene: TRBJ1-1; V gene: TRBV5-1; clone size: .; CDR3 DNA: TGCGCCAGCAGCTTGCGGACAGGGGGCAACACTGAAGCTTTCTTT; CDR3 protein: CASSLRTGGNTEAFF
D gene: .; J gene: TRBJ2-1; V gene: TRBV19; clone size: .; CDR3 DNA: TGTGCCAGTACCCCCAGGGTGTTCCGTGACAATGAGCAGTTCTTC; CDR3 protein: CASTPRVFRDNEQFF
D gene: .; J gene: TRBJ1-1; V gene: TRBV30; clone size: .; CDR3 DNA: TGTGCCTGGAGTTCGTGGGAGACAATGAACACTGAAGCTTTCTTT; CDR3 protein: CAWSSWETMNTEAFF
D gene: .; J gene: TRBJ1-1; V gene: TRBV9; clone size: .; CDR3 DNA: TGTGCCAGCAGCGCCATCTACAGTGCGGGGACTGAAGCTTTCTTT; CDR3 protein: CASSAIYSAGTEAFF
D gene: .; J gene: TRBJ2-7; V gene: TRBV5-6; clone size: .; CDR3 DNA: TGTGCCAGCAGCTTGGGGTACAGCTACGAGCAGTACTTC; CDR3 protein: CASSLGYSYEQYF
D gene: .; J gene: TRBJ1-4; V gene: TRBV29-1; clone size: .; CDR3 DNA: TGCAGCGTTGTTATCGGGGGAGGGCTTGAAAAACTGTTTTTT; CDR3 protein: CSVVIGGGLEKLFF
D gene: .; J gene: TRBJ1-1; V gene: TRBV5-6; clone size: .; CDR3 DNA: TGTGCCAGCAGCTTGGCGTTCAGGAGGTGGACTGAAGCTTTCTTT; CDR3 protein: CASSLAFRRWTEAFF
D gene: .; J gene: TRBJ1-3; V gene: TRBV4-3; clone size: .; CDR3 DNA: TGCGCCACCAGCCCGGGGGGGGGAGGAAACACCATATATTTT; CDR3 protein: CATSPGGGGNTIYF
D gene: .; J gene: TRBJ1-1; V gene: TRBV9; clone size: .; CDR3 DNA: TGTGCCAGCAGCGTAGTATCACAGTCTGAAGCTTTCTTT; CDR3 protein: CASSVVSQSEAFF
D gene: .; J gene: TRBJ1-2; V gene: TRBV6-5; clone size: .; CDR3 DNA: TGTGCCAGCAGTTACGGGCAGGGGTCAGCAAATGGCTACACCTTC; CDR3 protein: CASSYGQGSANGYTF
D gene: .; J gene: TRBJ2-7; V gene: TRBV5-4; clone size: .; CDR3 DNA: TGTGCCAGCAGCGAGGGCAGAATCGGCGAGCAGTACTTC; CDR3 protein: CASSEGRIGEQYF
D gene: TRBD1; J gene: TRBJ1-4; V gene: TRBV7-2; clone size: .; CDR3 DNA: TGTGCCAGCAGCAAAGACAGGGGCGAAAAACTGTTTTTT; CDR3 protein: CASSKDRGEKLFF
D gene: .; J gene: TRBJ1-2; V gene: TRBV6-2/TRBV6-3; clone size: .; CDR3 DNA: TGTGCCAGCAGTTACTCGGGGCGAAAGGCGGGGCTACAAGATGGCTACACCTTC; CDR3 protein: CASSYSGRKAGLQDGYTF
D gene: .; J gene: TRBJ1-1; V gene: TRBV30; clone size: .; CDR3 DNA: TGTGCCTGGAGTGCCCAGGAGAACACTGAAGCTTTCTTT; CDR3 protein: CAWSAQENTEAFF
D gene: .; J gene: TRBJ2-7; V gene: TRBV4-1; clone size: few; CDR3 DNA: TGCGCCAGCAGGGACCCTCGGGACTCCACCCACGAGCAGTACTTC; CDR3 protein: CASRDPRDSTHEQYF
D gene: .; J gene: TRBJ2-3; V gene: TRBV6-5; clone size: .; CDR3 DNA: TGTGCCAGCAGTTACTCCCCTAGTCAGGGGCAAGATACGCAGTATTTT; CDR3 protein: CASSYSPSQGQDTQYF
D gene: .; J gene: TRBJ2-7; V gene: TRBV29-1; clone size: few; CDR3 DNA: TGCAGCGTTGAAGACCGGGGTTCCTACGAGCAGTACTTC; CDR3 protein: CSVEDRGSYEQYF
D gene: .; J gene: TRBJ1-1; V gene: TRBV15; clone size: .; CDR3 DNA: TGTGCCACCAGCAGAGAGGGCAGGGAAGCTTTCTTT; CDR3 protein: CATSREGREAFF
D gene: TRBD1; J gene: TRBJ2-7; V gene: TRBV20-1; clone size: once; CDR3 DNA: TGCAGTGCTAGTGTAGGACAGGGGTCTCCCTACGAGCAGTACTTC; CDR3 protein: CSASVGQGSPYEQYF
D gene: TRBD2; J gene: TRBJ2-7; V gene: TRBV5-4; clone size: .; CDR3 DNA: TGTGCCAGCAGCTTGGAGGGAGGGTTAAAGGCCTACGAGCAGTACTTC; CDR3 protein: CASSLEGGLKAYEQYF
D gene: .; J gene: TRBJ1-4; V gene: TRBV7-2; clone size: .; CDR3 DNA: TGTGCCAGCAGAAAACAGCATGGGTCTAATGAAAAACTGTTTTTT; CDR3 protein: CASRKQHGSNEKLFF
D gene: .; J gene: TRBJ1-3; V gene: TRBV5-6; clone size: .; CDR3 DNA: TGTGCCAGCAGCGCCGATACAGGGTATTCTGGAAACACCATATATTTT; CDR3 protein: CASSADTGYSGNTIYF
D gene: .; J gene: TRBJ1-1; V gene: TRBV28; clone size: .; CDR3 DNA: TGTGCCAGCAGTTTATTGCGGGGAGGGAACACTGAAGCTTTCTTT; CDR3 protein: CASSLLRGGNTEAFF
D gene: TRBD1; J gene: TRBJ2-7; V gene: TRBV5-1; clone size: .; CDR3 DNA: TGCGCCAGCAGCTTGGCCGCAGGGACAGGGATAGTCTACGAGCAGTACTTC; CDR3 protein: CASSLAAGTGIVYEQYF
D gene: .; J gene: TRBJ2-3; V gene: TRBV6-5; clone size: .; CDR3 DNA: TGTGCCAGCAGGTCCCGCCAGGGCACAGATACGCAGTATTTT; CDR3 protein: CASRSRQGTDTQYF
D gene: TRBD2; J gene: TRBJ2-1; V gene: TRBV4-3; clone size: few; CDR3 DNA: TGCGCCAGCAGCCGACACACTGGCGGGAGAGGTGATGAGCAGTTCTTC; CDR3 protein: CASSRHTGGRGDEQFF
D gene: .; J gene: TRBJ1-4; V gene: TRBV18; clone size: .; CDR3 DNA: TGTGCCAGCTCACCCGGGTTGAAGGAAAAACTGTTTTTT; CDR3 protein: CASSPGLKEKLFF
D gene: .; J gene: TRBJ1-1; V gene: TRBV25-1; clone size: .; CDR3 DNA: TGTGCCAGCAGTGAATTCGGGGGGCGCCAAGCTTTCTTT; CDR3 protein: CASSEFGGRQAFF
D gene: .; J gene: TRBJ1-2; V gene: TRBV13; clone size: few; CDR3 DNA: TGTGCCAGCAGCTTACAGGGCCTTGCTCTCTATGGCTACACCTTC; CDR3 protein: CASSLQGLALYGYTF
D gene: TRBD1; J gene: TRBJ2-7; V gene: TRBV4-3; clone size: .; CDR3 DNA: TGCGCCAGCAGCCAAGACCCGGGACAGCACTACGAGCAGTACTTC; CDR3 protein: CASSQDPGQHYEQYF
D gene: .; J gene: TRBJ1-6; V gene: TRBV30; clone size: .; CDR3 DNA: TGTGCCTTGCAAGGTGCGGATAATTCACCCCTCCACTTT; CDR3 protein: CALQGADNSPLHF
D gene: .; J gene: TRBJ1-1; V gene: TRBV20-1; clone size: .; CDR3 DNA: TGCAGTGCCCCCATGCGCACTGAAGCTTTCTTT; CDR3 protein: CSAPMRTEAFF
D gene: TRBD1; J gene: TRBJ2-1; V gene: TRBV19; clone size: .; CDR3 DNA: TGTGCCAGTAGCAACAGGGGTGAGGAGCAGTTCTTC; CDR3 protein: CASSNRGEEQFF
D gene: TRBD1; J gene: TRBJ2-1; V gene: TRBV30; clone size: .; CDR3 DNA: TGTGCCTGCTCTCAACTCGGGCAGGGGGCGGATGAGCAGTTCTTC; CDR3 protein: CACSQLGQGADEQFF
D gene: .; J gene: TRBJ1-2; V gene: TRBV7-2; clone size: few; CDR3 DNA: TGTGCCAGCAGCTTAGAGGGGGGGCGGTCCTATGGCTACACCTTC; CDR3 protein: CASSLEGGRSYGYTF
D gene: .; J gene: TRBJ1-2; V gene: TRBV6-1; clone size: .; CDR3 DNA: TGTGCCAGCAGTGAAGCTTTGAGGGATTACTTC; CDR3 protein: CASSEALRDYF
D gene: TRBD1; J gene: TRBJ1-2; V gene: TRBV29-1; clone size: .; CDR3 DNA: TGCAGCGATGACAGGGGGGCTAACTATGGCTACACCTTC; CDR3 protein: CSDDRGANYGYTF
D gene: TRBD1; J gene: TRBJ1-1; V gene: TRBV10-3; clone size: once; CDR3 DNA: TGTGCTATCCGACAGGGGAATGAAGCTTTCTTT; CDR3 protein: CAIRQGNEAFF
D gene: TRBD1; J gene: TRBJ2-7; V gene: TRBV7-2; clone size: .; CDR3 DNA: TGTGCCAGCAGCTCCGGGACAGGGGGCTACGAGCAGTACTTC; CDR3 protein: CASSSGTGGYEQYF
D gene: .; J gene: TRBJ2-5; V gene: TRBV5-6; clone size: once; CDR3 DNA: TGTGCCAGCAGTTGGGCGGGGTGGGAGACCCAGTACTTC; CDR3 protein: CASSWAGWETQYF